This T cell receptor beta chain was sequenced in a study of cytomegalovirus exposure and HLA in healthy donors. The PCR had 60 Vbeta and 13 Jbeta primers. Sequencing was performed with immunoSEQ multiplex PCR; in TCRdb, only in-frame clones are kept and a portion is missing. The table records fewer than 130,000 clones, around 85% of them present only once. CDR3 size: 13 residues. V shed 3 bases, J shed 5 bases, and the junction held 0 bases outside the gene matches. Germline loops: CDR1 SGHNT, CDR2 YYREEE (reference sequence). The receptor comes from a man between 35 and 55 years old in good health and CMV-seronegative. The source material was PBMCs. The chain is built from TRBV5-4 and TRBJ1-1, with 11 nucleotides matching TRBD1. CDR3 region: CASSWDRGTEAFF. In DNA, the CDR3 is TGTGCCAGCAGCTGGGACAGGGGGACTGAAGCTTTCTTT.